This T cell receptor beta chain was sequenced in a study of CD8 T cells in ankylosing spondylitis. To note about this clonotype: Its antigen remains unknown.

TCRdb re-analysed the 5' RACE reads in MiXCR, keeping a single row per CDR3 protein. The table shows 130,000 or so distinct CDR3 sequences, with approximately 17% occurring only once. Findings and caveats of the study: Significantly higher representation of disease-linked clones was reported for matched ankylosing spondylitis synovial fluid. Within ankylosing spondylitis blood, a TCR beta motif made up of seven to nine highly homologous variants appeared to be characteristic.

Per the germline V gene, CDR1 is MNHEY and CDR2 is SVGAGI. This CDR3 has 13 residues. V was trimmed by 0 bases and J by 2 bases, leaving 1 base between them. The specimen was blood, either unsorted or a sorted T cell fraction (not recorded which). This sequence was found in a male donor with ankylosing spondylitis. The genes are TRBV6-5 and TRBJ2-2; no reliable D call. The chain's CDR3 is CASSYSNTGELFF. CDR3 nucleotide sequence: TGTGCCAGCAGTTACTCTAACACCGGGGAGCTGTTTTTT.